This T cell receptor (beta chain) was retrieved from a study of molecular identifiers for immune sequencing clone quantification. Naive CD8 T cells were picked out by sorting for CD8+CD4-CCR7+CD45RA+. MiXCR, run by TCRdb on the PCR reads, gives a single entry per CDR3 protein. This table holds around 480,000 distinct CDR3 sequences, about a quarter found once. Many counts were recorded for this clonotype. Antigen specificity is unknown. Study conclusions and caveats: Shared barcodes on identical TCR molecules could underestimate the sizes of highly expanded clones.

Sequencing was carried out using naive CD8+ T cells from blood, with Jurkat cell RNA spiked in. Subset indicated: FACS-sorted CD8+CD4-CCR7+CD45RA+ naive T cells. This TCR was sampled from a human donor in good health. Some libraries in this study had Jurkat cell RNA spiked in.

The CDR3 nucleotides read TGCGCCAGCAGCCAAGGGGCAGGCAGCAATCAGCCCCAGCATTTT. Protein product: CASSQGAGSNQPQHF. This chain joins TRBV4-3 and TRBJ1-5; D is ambiguous. V was cut by 1 base and J by 1 base, with 8 bases left in between. Looked up from germline, CDR1 is LGHNA and CDR2 is YSLEER. This CDR3 is built from 15 residues.